Below are 29 T cell receptor beta chains sequenced from a single sample in a study of OX40 agonist ivuxolimab in advanced cancers. Only in-frame clones appear in the TCRdb table, and some are missing; sequencing was by immunoSEQ multiplex PCR. The repertoire consists of 60,000 to 75,000 clones, with roughly 84% occurring once and the leading ten covering more than 25%. This specimen consisted of CD4+ or CD8+ T cells sorted from blood, obtained in a trial of the OX40 agonist ivuxolimab. The receptors derive from an adult with an advanced solid tumor such as melanoma, head and neck, liver or kidney cancer.

The V and J genes are TRBV5-1 and TRBJ1-4; possible D gene TRBD1, 5 bases. The germline V and J ends were trimmed by 2 bases and 5 bases, with 13 bases remaining between them. Germline CDR1 and CDR2: SGHRS and YFSETQ. This CDR3 spans 15 amino acids. CDR3 amino acids: CASSFGYGGNEKLFF. CDR3 bases: TGCGCCAGCAGCTTCGGGTACGGGGGAAATGAAAAACTGTTTTTT.

The chain combines TRBV4-2 with TRBJ2-4, with D perhaps being TRBD1 or TRBD2 (5 bases each). V was cut by 0 bases and J by 0 bases, with 9 bases left in between. This CDR3 spans 16 amino acids. The germline CDR1 and CDR2 sequences are LGHNA and YNFKEQ. DNA of the CDR3: TGTGCCAGCAGCCAAGAGGGGGAACTAGCCAAAAACATTCAGTACTTC. Its protein product is CASSQEGELAKNIQYF.

This chain joins TRBV6-5 and TRBJ2-5; the D gene is possibly TRBD1 (5 bases). The CDR3 spans 14 residues. Germline V gene lookup returns CDR1 MNHEY and CDR2 SVGAGI. V shed 6 bases and J shed 5 bases, with 16 bases lying between them. CDR3 loop: CASRGRSLEETQYF. The CDR3, as DNA: TGTGCCAGCAGGGGGCGAAGTCTCGAGGAGACCCAGTACTTC.

The CDR3 sequence: CASSPPFGKATNEQFF. DNA of the CDR3: TGTGCCAGCAGCCCCCCCTTCGGTAAGGCCACCAATGAGCAGTTCTTC. The chain couples TRBV5-4 to TRBJ2-1; D remains ambiguous. The V and J ends lost 4 bases and 6 bases respectively, with 20 bases between them. CDR3 length equals 16 residues. Germline loops: CDR1 SGHNT, CDR2 YYREEE (reference sequence).

The V gene is TRBV5-1, the J gene TRBJ1-6; no clear D gene. Germline assignment: CDR1 SGHRS and CDR2 YFSETQ. V was clipped by 0 bases and J by 7 bases, with 5 bases between them. The CDR3 has 13 amino acids. The CDR3 bases are TGCGCCAGCAGCTTGGACGGAAATTCACCCCTCCACTTT. It encodes CASSLDGNSPLHF.

CDR3 coding DNA: TGTGCCAGTAGCAATCGTCAAATCATGAACACTGAAGCTTTCTTT. Amino acid sequence: CASSNRQIMNTEAFF. The chain combines TRBV19 with TRBJ1-1; D call uncertain. The CDR3 is 15 amino acids. CDR1 and CDR2 (germline): LNHDA, SQIVND (reference sequence). With 6 bases removed from V and 0 bases from J, the gap between germline ends came to 14 bases.

This clone was counted a single time. The chain links TRBV19 to TRBJ1-2; D perhaps matches TRBD1 (6 bases). Germline V gene sequence: CDR1 LNHDA, CDR2 SQIVND (reference sequence). The CDR3 is made up of 15 amino acids. With 5 bases removed from V and 0 bases from J, the gap between germline ends came to 13 bases. The CDR3 DNA follows: TGTGCCAGTAGTGTCGACAGGAAACCTAACTATGGCTACACCTTC. As protein: CASSVDRKPNYGYTF.

The V gene is TRBV7-2, the J gene TRBJ2-7; no clear D gene. V dropped 2 bases and J dropped 2 bases, with 7 bases sitting between them. The CDR3 totals 13 residues. The germline V gene has CDR1 SGHTA and CDR2 FQGNSA. Here the CDR3 DNA reads TGTGCCAGCAGCTTACCAGCTACCTACGAGCAGTACTTC. Translated, it gives CASSLPATYEQYF.

The rearrangement joins TRBV4-3 to TRBJ1-2; D not resolved. CDR1 is LGHNA, CDR2 YSLEER, per germline. Deletions cut 0 bases from V and 5 bases from J, with 16 bases between. The CDR3 sequence is 16 residues long. The CDR3 region is CASSQEAPARKYGYTF. The CDR3 region has the DNA TGCGCCAGCAGCCAAGAGGCTCCCGCAAGGAAGTATGGCTACACCTTC.

This chain joins TRBV5-4 and TRBJ2-7; 7 bases align to TRBD1. Trimming removed 0 bases from V and 5 bases from J; junction bases left unmatched: 5. CDR3 size: 14 residues. CDR1 and CDR2 (germline): SGHNT, YYREEE (reference sequence). The CDR3 is CASSLDRGHNEQYF. CDR3 bases: TGTGCCAGCAGCTTGGACAGGGGACACAACGAGCAGTACTTC.

The chain is built from TRBV7-2 and TRBJ2-3, with 9 bases that match TRBD2. This CDR3 spans 16 amino acids. Germline V CDR1 and CDR2: SGHTA, FQGNSA. Trimming removed 5 bases from V and 4 bases from J; junction bases left unmatched: 10. The CDR3 protein is CASSRGGGGAADTQYF. The CDR3 nucleotides read TGTGCCAGCAGCCGTGGTGGCGGGGGGGCGGCAGATACGCAGTATTTT.

CDR3 in amino acids: CASSLSGTGARRPSYTF. The CDR3 DNA follows: TGTGCCAGCAGCTTATCCGGGACAGGGGCCCGCAGGCCTTCCTACACCTTC. The chain links TRBV7-8 to TRBJ1-2; 10 nucleotides agree with TRBD1. V shed 2 bases and J 10 bases; nucleotides not matched to a gene: 16. The CDR3 extends over 17 amino acids. Germline-derived CDR1 and CDR2 are SGHVS and FQNEAQ.

This chain uses TRBV14 with TRBJ2-2; a weak D match, TRBD2 (5 bases). Germline V CDR1 and CDR2: SGHDN, FVKESK. V was clipped by 1 base and J by 1 base, with 16 bases between them. There are 18 residues in the CDR3. The CDR3 region is CASSQVGPRLQNTGELFF. CDR3 nucleotides: TGTGCCAGCAGCCAAGTTGGCCCGCGACTACAGAACACCGGGGAGCTGTTTTTT.

This clone was recorded only once. This chain uses TRBV11-3 with TRBJ2-3; D possibly corresponds to TRBD1 (6 bases). The V and J ends lost 5 bases and 2 bases respectively, with 20 bases between them. This CDR3 is built from 17 residues. CDR1 is SGHNT and CDR2 is YENEEA in the germline V gene. The CDR3 DNA reads TGTGCCAGCAGCCTCCAAGGCCCGGGACACCACACAGATACGCAGTATTTT. Translating gives CASSLQGPGHHTDTQYF.

The V and J genes are TRBV30 and TRBJ2-5; tentatively, D is TRBD2 (6 bases). V lost 0 bases to trimming and J lost 1 base, with 9 bases between them. The CDR3 is made up of 14 amino acids. CDR1 is GTSNPN and CDR2 is SVGIG in the germline V gene (reference sequence). The chain's CDR3 is CAWSVMGGQETQYF. In nucleotides, the CDR3 is TGTGCCTGGAGTGTAATGGGGGGCCAAGAGACCCAGTACTTC.

V usage is TRBV9 and J usage is TRBJ2-6; D is tentatively TRBD1 or TRBD2 (6 bases each). CDR3 length equals 23 residues. Trimming left V 0 bases short and J 2 bases short, with 30 bases between. Germline loops: CDR1 SGDLS, CDR2 YYNGEE. The CDR3 reads CASSVVGSSGWGARPPGANVLTF. CDR3 sequence (DNA): TGTGCCAGCAGCGTAGTGGGATCGTCGGGCTGGGGGGCCCGACCTCCTGGGGCCAACGTCCTGACTTTC.

J is TRBJ2-3 and V is TRBV5-1, with D perhaps matching TRBD1 (5 bases). Germline lookup yields CDR1 SGHRS and CDR2 YFSETQ. Trimming pared 0 bases from V and 2 bases from J, leaving 10 bases between. CDR3 size: 15 residues. The DNA for the CDR3 is TGCGCCAGCAGCTTGGAATTCAGGGTCACAGATACGCAGTATTTT. Translating it yields CASSLEFRVTDTQYF.

The CDR3 coding sequence is TGTGCCAGCAGTGAATCCTCTATCTGGGGGGAGGCGAACACTGAAGCTTTCTTT. Translated: CASSESSIWGEANTEAFF. The rearrangement uses TRBV25-1 and TRBJ1-1; maybe TRBD1 (5 bases). The CDR3 spans 18 residues. Germline-derived CDR1 and CDR2 are MGHDK and SYGVNS. V was clipped by 1 base and J by 1 base, with 19 bases between them. Drawing the rest from reference TRBV25-1 and TRBJ1-1, the complete variable domain is EADIYQTPRYLVIGTGKKITLECSQTMGHDKMYWYQQDPGMELHLIHYSYGVNSTEKGDLSSESTVSRIRTEHFPLTLESARPSHTSQYLCASSESSIWGEANTEAFFGQGTRLTVV.

This clone was counted only a few times. The chain joins TRBV25-1 to TRBJ2-2; tentatively, D is TRBD1 or TRBD2 (7 bases each). Trimming took off 2 bases at V and 5 bases at J, with 15 bases between the two ends. The V gene's germline CDR1 is MGHDK and CDR2 SYGVNS. The CDR3 has 16 amino acids. The CDR3 is CASSERGQGGTGELFF. In DNA, the CDR3 is TGTGCCAGCAGTGAAAGGGGGCAGGGGGGGACCGGGGAGCTGTTTTTT.

The CDR3 DNA reads TGTGCCAGTAATTGGAGCAGGGGTTCGACTAATTCACCCCTCCACTTT. Protein: CASNWSRGSTNSPLHF. This chain links TRBV19 with TRBJ1-6; tentatively, D is TRBD1 (6 bases). Trimming shortened V by 7 bases and J by 6 bases, and 19 bases separated the two germline ends. Germline V gene data show CDR1 as LNHDA and CDR2 as SQIVND (reference sequence). The CDR3 extends over 16 amino acids. The complete variable domain, with remaining parts taken from reference TRBV19 and TRBJ1-6, reads DGGITQSPKYLFRKEGQNVTLSCEQNLNHDAMYWYRQDPGQGLRLIYYSQIVNDFQKGDIAEGYSVSREKKESFPLTVTSAQKNPTAFYLCASNWSRGSTNSPLHFGNGTRLTVT.

This sequence joins TRBV14 and TRBJ1-2; D call uncertain. The CDR3 spans 13 residues. V lost 1 base to trimming and J lost 5 bases, with 8 bases between them. Per the germline V gene, CDR1 is SGHDN and CDR2 is FVKESK. CDR3 sequence (DNA): TGTGCCAGCAGCCAAGTTCGATCTTATGGCTACACCTTC. Its protein product is CASSQVRSYGYTF.

This sequence joins TRBV7-9 and TRBJ2-4, with D tentatively TRBD2 (6 bases). This CDR3 spans 14 amino acids. The ends were cut back, 4 bases at V and 7 bases at J, with 14 bases in the middle. CDR1 and CDR2 (germline): SEHNR, FQNEAQ (reference sequence). In DNA form, the CDR3 reads TGTGCCAGCAGCTCGGGACTTTGGGGCAACATTCAGTACTTC. This translates into CASSSGLWGNIQYF.

V is TRBV10-2 and J is TRBJ2-3, with TRBD2 as a possible D gene (5 bases). V was shortened by 2 bases and J by 9 bases, with 12 bases between the two germline ends. This CDR3 is built from 13 residues. Germline V CDR1 and CDR2: WSHSY, SAAADI. The CDR3 DNA follows: TGCGCCAGCAGTGAGCCCCTACTAGGGACGCAGTATTTT. Its protein is CASSEPLLGTQYF.

The rearrangement joins TRBV19 to TRBJ2-1; D might be TRBD2 (6 bases). Trimming pared 3 bases from V and 8 bases from J, leaving 14 bases between. Germline V lookup: CDR1 LNHDA, CDR2 SQIVND (reference sequence). The length of the CDR3 is 14 residues. The CDR3: CASSIRGTQDEQFF. Here the CDR3 DNA reads TGTGCCAGTAGTATCCGAGGGACTCAAGATGAGCAGTTCTTC. The full variable domain, its missing parts supplied by reference TRBV19 and TRBJ2-1, is DGGITQSPKYLFRKEGQNVTLSCEQNLNHDAMYWYRQDPGQGLRLIYYSQIVNDFQKGDIAEGYSVSREKKESFPLTVTSAQKNPTAFYLCASSIRGTQDEQFFGPGTRLTVL.

The chain joins TRBV4-1 to TRBJ1-4; D ambiguous. Germline lookup yields CDR1 MGHRA and CDR2 YSYEKL. V was trimmed by 3 bases and J by 2 bases, leaving 10 bases between them. The CDR3 has 15 amino acids. CDR3 in DNA: TGCGCCAGCAGCCATCGGATGGTTACTAATGAAAAACTGTTTTTT. This gives the protein CASSHRMVTNEKLFF.

This rearrangement joins TRBV13 to TRBJ2-3; 8 bases align to TRBD2. CDR1 is PRHDT and CDR2 is FYEKMQ in the germline V gene (reference sequence). J was trimmed by 1 base and V by 1 base; bases with no gene match: 1. CDR3 length: 15 amino acids. For the CDR3, the DNA is TGTGCCAGCAGCTTAGATAGCGGGGGCACAGATACGCAGTATTTT. Translated, it gives CASSLDSGGTDTQYF.

This clone was observed a handful of times. The chain couples TRBV7-2 to TRBJ1-2; D is unresolved. This CDR3 region has 14 residues. Trimming pared 3 bases from V and 1 base from J, leaving 9 bases between. Germline V CDR1 and CDR2: SGHTA, FQGNSA. CDR3 sequence reads: CASSFQEINYGYTF. The CDR3 nucleotides are TGTGCCAGCAGCTTCCAGGAGATTAACTATGGCTACACCTTC.

This rearrangement joins TRBV29-1 to TRBJ1-1; D is undetermined. Trimming pared 5 bases from V and 0 bases from J, leaving 13 bases between. This CDR3 contains 14 residues. Germline values: CDR1 SQVTM, CDR2 ANQGSEA. The CDR3 DNA reads as TGCAGCGTTCTCTCACAGATTATGAACACTGAAGCTTTCTTT. It encodes CSVLSQIMNTEAFF. Complete variable domain (other parts from reference TRBV29-1 and TRBJ1-1): SAVISQKPSRDICQRGTSLTIQCQVDSQVTMMFWYRQQPGQSLTLIATANQGSEATYESGFVIDKFPISRPNLTFSTLTVSNMSPEDSSIYLCSVLSQIMNTEAFFGQGTRLTVV.

This chain's CDR3 is CASSPSGRNTDTQYF. The CDR3 nucleotides read TGCGCCAGCAGCCCCAGCGGGAGAAACACAGATACGCAGTATTTT. The chain recombines TRBV5-1 with TRBJ2-3, with 8 bases aligning to TRBD2. J was trimmed by 2 bases and V by 4 bases; bases with no gene match: 6. The CDR3 has 15 residues. Germline values: CDR1 SGHRS, CDR2 YFSETQ.